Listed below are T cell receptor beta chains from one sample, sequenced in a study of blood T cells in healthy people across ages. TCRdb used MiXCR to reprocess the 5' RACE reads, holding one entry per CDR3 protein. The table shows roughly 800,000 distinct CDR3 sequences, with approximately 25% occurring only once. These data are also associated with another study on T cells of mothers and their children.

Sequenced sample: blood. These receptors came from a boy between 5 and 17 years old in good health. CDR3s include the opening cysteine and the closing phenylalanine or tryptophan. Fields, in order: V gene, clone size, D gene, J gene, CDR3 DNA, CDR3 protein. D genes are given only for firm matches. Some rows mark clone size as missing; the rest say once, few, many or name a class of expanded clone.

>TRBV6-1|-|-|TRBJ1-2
TGTGCCAGCAAGCGGGGGTCAGTCTATGGCTACACCTTC
CASKRGSVYGYTF
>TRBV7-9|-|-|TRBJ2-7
TGTGCCAGCAGCGGCGGGGTCGACGAGCAGTACTTC
CASSGGVDEQYF
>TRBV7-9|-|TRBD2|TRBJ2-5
TGTGCCAGCAGCATAGACGGGTGGACTAGCGGGGAGACCCAGTACTTC
CASSIDGWTSGETQYF
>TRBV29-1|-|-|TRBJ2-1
TGCAGCGTTCACGACAGTTTATACAATGAGCAGTTCTTC
CSVHDSLYNEQFF
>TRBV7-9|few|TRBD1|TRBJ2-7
TGTGCCAGCAGCTTTTCCGGGACAGTCGAGCAGTACTTC
CASSFSGTVEQYF
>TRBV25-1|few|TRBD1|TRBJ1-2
TGTGCCAGCAGTGGCCCCCAACAGGGGAATAACTATGGCTACACCTTC
CASSGPQQGNNYGYTF
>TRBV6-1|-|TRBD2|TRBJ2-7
TGTGCCAGCAGACCACTGGGAGCTAGCGGGGAGTACGAGCAGTACTTC
CASRPLGASGEYEQYF
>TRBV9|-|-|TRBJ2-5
TGTGCCAGCAACGAATATGGACGGGAAGAGACCCAGTACTTC
CASNEYGREETQYF
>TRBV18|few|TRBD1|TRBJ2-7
TGTGCCAGCTCAGAAGACCGGGACAGGGGGTTTTACGAGCAGTACTTC
CASSEDRDRGFYEQYF
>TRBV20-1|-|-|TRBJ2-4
TGCAGTGCAACCGGACCCCTGGCCAAAAACATTCAGTACTTC
CSATGPLAKNIQYF
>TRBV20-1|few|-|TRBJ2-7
TGCAGTGCTGCCCGGGGCATCTTCGGGGAGCAGTACTTC
CSAARGIFGEQYF
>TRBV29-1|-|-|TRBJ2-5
TGCAGCGTTAAGTTAAACCTCCAAGAGACCCAGTACTTC
CSVKLNLQETQYF
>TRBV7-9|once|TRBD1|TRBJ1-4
TGTGCCAGCAGCTCGGCTACGCACAGGGGGCGCGAAAAACTGTTTTTT
CASSSATHRGREKLFF
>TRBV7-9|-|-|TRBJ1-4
TGTGCCAGCAGCTTAGGTGTTGGAACTAATGAAAAACTGTTTTTT
CASSLGVGTNEKLFF
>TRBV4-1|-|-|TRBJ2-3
TGCGCCAGCAGCCAAGATCTAATGGGATCAGATACGCAGTATTTT
CASSQDLMGSDTQYF
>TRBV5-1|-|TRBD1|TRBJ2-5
TGCGCCAGCAGCACGAGGGGGACAGAAGAGACCCAGTACTTC
CASSTRGTEETQYF
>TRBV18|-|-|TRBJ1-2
TGTGCCAGCTCACCCGCAGAGAATGGCTACACCTTC
CASSPAENGYTF
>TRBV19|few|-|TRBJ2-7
TGTGCCAGTAGTATGAGGCAGGGAGGATACGAGCAGTACTTC
CASSMRQGGYEQYF
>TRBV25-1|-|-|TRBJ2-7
TGTGCCAGCAGTGAGGTGCTAGCCCACGATCAGTACTTC
CASSEVLAHDQYF
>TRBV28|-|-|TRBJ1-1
TGTGCCAGCAGTCTACCCCCGGTTGGGGGGGCCTCTGAAGCTTTCTTT
CASSLPPVGGASEAFF
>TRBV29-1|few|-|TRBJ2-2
TGCAGCGTTGTGAGACACGACACCGGGGAGCTGTTTTTT
CSVVRHDTGELFF
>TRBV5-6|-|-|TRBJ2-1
TGTGCCAGCAGCTTGGTGGCCGAGGTCTCCTACAATGAGCAGTTCTTC
CASSLVAEVSYNEQFF
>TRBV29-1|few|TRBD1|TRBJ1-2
TGCAGCGTTCAGGGGGGAAATGGCTACACCTTC
CSVQGGNGYTF
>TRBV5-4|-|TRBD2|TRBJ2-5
TGTGCCAGCAGCCCCGGGGGGGATGAGACCCAGTACTTC
CASSPGGDETQYF
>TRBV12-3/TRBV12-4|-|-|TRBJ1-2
TGTGCCAGCAGTTTAGAAACACTTTACTACACCTTC
CASSLETLYYTF
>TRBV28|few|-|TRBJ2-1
TGTGCCAGCACCTTTGGGACAAAGTACAATGAGCAGTTCTTC
CASTFGTKYNEQFF
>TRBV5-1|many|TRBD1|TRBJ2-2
TGCGCCAGCAGCCTAAGACAGGGGAACACCGGGGAGCTGTTTTTT
CASSLRQGNTGELFF
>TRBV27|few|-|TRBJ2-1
TGTGCCAGCAGTTTAATGGGCTCCTACAATGAGCAGTTCTTC
CASSLMGSYNEQFF
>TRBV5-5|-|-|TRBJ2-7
TGTGCCAGCAGCGGTGGGGCAGGGATGAGCTCCTACGAGCAGTACTTC
CASSGGAGMSSYEQYF
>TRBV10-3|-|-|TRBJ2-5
TGTGCCACCACTGGGGCAGGATACCAAGAGACCCAGTACTTC
CATTGAGYQETQYF
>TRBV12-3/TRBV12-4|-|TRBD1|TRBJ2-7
TGTGCCAGCAGTCCCTCGGACAGGGGTCTCGACGAGCAGTACTTC
CASSPSDRGLDEQYF
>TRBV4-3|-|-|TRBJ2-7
TGCGCCAGCAGCCAAGATTCTACTTGGTACGAGCAGTACTTC
CASSQDSTWYEQYF
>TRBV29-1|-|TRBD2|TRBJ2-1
TGCAGCGTTGAGGCCCCTATAGCGGGAGGCTTGGTCGGGTTCTTC
CSVEAPIAGGLVGFF
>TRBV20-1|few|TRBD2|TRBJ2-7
TGCAGTGCAAGACTAGCGGGAGTTGCCGAGCAGTACTTC
CSARLAGVAEQYF
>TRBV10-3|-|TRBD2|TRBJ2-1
TGTGCCATCAGTGATCGGGGGGGAGGGCCAGCCAATGAGCAGTTCTTC
CAISDRGGGPANEQFF
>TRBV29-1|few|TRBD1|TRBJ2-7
TGCAGCGTTGATAAGGGACAGGGGCCCTCGGACGAGCAGTACTTC
CSVDKGQGPSDEQYF
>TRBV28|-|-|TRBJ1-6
TGTGCCAGCAGTCAGCCCGGGAGCTATAATTCACCCCTCCACTTC
CASSQPGSYNSPLHF
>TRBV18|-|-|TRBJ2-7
TGTGCCAGCTCACTTCCCGACTTAGCCTACGAGCAGTACTTC
CASSLPDLAYEQYF
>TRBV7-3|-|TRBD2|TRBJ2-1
TGTGCCAGCAGCTTGGTTAAGGCGGGAGGAACTAATGAGCAGTTCTTC
CASSLVKAGGTNEQFF
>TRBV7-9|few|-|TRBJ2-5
TGTGCCAGCAGCTTGGAGGGGGCCGTCTCGGAGACCCAGTACTTC
CASSLEGAVSETQYF
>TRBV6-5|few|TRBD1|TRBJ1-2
TGTGCCAGCAGTTCAAGGACAGGGACCTCCTATGGCTACACCTTC
CASSSRTGTSYGYTF
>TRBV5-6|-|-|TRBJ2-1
TGTGCCAGCAGCTTGTACGGGGCTAGCCCAAATGAGCAGTTCTTC
CASSLYGASPNEQFF
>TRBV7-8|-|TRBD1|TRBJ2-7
TGTGCCAGCACTGGACAGGGACCCTCCTACGAGCAGTACTTC
CASTGQGPSYEQYF
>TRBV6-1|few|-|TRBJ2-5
TGTGCCAGCAGTGACACCGGGACTTCACAAGAGACCCAGTACTTC
CASSDTGTSQETQYF
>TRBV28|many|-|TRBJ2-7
TGTGCCAGCAGTTTAGGCGGGAAGGACTACGAGCAGTACTTC
CASSLGGKDYEQYF
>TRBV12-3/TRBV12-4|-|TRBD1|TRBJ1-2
TGTGCCAGCAGTAGGGGGAGACAGGGGGCGCCTGGCTACACCTTC
CASSRGRQGAPGYTF
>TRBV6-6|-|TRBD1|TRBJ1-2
TGTGCCAGCAGGACAGGGGCCTATGGCTACACCTTC
CASRTGAYGYTF
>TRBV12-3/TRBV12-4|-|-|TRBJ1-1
TGTGCCAGCAGTTTTCAGGCATTGACTGAAGCTTTCTTT
CASSFQALTEAFF
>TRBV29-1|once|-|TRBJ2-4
TGCAGCGTTGAAGCGGGTGCCAAAAACATTCGGTACTTC
CSVEAGAKNIRYF
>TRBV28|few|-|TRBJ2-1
TGTGCCAGCAGTTTCCGCCCCGGCGGCAGCTCCTACAATGAGCAGTTCTTC
CASSFRPGGSSYNEQFF
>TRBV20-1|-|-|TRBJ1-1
TGCAGTGGGTTAGGCAGGACGAACACTGAAGCTTTCTTT
CSGLGRTNTEAFF
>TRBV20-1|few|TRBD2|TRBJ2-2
TGCAGTGCTAGGAGGCGGGGGAACACCGGGGGGCTGTTTTTT
CSARRRGNTGGLFF
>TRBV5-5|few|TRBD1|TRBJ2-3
TGTGCCAGCAGCATAGGACAGGATCCAGATACGCAGTATTTT
CASSIGQDPDTQYF
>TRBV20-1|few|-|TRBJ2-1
TGCAGTGCCAAGGGGGAGCGGGGCCTCTCCTACAATGAGCAGTTCTTC
CSAKGERGLSYNEQFF
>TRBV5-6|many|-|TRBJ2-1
TGCGCCAGCAGCTTCCAGGGGAATGAGCAGTTCTTC
CASSFQGNEQFF
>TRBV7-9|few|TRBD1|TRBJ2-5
TGTGCCAGCAGCGACGGGACAGGGACACAAGAGACCCAGTACTTC
CASSDGTGTQETQYF
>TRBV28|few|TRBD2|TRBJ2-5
TGTGCCAGCAGTCCCCCCCAAGGAGCGGGAGATTTC
CASSPPQGAGDF
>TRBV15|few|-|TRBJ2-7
TGTGCCACCAGCAGAGAAGTTCCTTACGAGCAGTACTTC
CATSREVPYEQYF